This TCR beta chain derives from a study of technical replicates of blood from a few donors. The repertoire was sequenced with immunoSEQ multiplex PCR; TCRdb's copy has only in-frame clones and lacks some. The sample consists of some 79,000 clones, about 91% of them appearing once. Germline CDR1 reads MNHNS; CDR2 reads SASEGT. The CDR3 contains 15 residues. Trimming removed 1 base at V and 1 base at J, with 9 bases between. The V call is TRBV6-1, the J call TRBJ2-3; possibly TRBD2 for D (6 bases). The sample comprised T cells isolated from PBMCs. The clonotype comes from a human donor in good health. Some clones in this sample may be carry-over from other donors' samples. CDR3 nucleotide sequence: TGTGCCAGCAGTGAAGACGCTAGCGGCACAGATACGCAGTATTTT. As protein: CASSEDASGTDTQYF.